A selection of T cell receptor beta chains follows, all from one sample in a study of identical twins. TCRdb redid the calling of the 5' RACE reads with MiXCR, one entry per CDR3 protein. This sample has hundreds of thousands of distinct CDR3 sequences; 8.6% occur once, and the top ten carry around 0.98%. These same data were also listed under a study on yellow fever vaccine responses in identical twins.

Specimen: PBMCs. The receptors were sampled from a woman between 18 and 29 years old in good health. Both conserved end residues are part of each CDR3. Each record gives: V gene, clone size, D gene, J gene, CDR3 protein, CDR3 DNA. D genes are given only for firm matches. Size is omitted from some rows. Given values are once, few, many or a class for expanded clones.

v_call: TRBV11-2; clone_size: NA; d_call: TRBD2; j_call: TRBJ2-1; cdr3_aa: CASSLGSMTSSRSYNEQFF; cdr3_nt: TGTGCCAGCAGCTTAGGGTCTATGACTAGCAGTCGCTCCTACAATGAGCAGTTCTTC
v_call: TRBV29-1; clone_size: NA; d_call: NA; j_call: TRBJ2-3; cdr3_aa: CSVADADTQYF; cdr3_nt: TGCAGCGTTGCGGACGCAGATACGCAGTATTTT
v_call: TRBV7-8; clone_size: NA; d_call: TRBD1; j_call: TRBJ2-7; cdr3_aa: CASSLGGGQGSYEQYF; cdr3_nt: TGTGCCAGCAGCTTGGGGGGGGGACAGGGATCCTACGAGCAGTACTTC
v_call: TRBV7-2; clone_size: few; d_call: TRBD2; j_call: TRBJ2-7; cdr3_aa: CASSFSGLAGYEQYF; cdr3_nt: TGTGCCAGCAGCTTTTCGGGACTAGCGGGATACGAGCAGTACTTC
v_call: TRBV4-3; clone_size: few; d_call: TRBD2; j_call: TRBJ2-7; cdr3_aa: CASSQSPLAGAYEQYF; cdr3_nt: TGCGCCAGCAGCCAATCTCCATTAGCGGGAGCCTACGAGCAGTACTTC
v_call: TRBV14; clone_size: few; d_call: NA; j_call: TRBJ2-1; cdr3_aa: CASSQAGHLSYNEQFF; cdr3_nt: TGTGCCAGCAGCCAAGCGGGACACCTCTCCTACAATGAGCAGTTCTTC
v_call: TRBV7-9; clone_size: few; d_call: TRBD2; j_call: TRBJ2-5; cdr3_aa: CASSIGGERETQYF; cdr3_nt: TGTGCCAGCAGCATTGGGGGGGAGCGGGAGACCCAGTACTTC
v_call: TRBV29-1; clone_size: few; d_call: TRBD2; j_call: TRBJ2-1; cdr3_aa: CSVVCVSGGPGINEQFF; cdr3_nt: TGCAGCGTTGTTTGTGTCTCGGGAGGCCCTGGAATCAATGAGCAGTTCTTC
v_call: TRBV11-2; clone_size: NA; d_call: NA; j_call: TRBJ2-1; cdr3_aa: CASSLGLVGEDINEQFF; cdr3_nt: TGTGCCAGCAGCTTAGGTTTAGTGGGAGAGGACATCAATGAGCAGTTCTTC
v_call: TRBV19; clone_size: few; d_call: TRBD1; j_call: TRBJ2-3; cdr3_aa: CASTGKGAHRNADTQYF; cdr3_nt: TGTGCCAGTACCGGCAAGGGGGCCCATAGGAATGCAGATACGCAGTATTTT
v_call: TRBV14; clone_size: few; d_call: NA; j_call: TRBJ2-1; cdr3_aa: CASSQEYTFMKEQFF; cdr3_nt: TGTGCCAGCAGCCAAGAGTATACGTTCATGAAAGAGCAGTTCTTC
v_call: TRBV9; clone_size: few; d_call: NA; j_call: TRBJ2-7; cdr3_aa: CASSVAKGEQYF; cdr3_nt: TGTGCCAGCAGCGTAGCGAAAGGTGAGCAGTACTTC